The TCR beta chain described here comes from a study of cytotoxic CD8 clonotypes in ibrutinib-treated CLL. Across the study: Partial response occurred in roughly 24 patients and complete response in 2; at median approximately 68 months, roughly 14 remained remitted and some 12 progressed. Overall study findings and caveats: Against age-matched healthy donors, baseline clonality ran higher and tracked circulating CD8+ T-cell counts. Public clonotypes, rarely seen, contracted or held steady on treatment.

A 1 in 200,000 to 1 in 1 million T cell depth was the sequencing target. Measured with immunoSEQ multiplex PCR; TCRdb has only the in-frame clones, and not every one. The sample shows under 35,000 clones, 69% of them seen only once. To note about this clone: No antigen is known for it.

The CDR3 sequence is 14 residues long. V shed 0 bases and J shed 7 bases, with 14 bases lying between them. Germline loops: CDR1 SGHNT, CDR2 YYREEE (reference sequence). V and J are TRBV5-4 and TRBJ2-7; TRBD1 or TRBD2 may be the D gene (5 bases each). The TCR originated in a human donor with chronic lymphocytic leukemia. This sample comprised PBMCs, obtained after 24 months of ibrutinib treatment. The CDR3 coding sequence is TGTGCCAGCAGCTTGGCGCAGGGAGCAAGGGAGCAGTACTTC. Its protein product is CASSLAQGAREQYF. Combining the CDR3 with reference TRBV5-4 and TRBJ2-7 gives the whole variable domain ETGVTQSPTHLIKTRGQQVTLRCSSQSGHNTVSWYQQALGQGPQFIFQYYREEENGRGNFPPRFSGLQFPNYSSELNVNALELDDSALYLCASSLAQGAREQYFGPGTRLTVT.